The entry below gives a single T cell receptor beta chain sequence along with its context. The antigen is unknown. In the PCR, 60 Vbeta and 13 Jbeta primers were used. TCRdb keeps only in-frame clones here, not all; method: immunoSEQ multiplex PCR. This table holds 150,000 to 200,000 clones, roughly 80% found once. Trimming removed 4 bases at V and 7 bases at J, with 17 bases between. Germline values: CDR1 SGHNT, CDR2 YYREEE (reference sequence). The CDR3 extends over 14 amino acids. This specimen belongs to a study of cytomegalovirus exposure and HLA in healthy donors. General observations from the study: According to the study, around 180 TCR beta chains were cytomegalovirus-associated. Serostatus for CMV was the only available immune exposure information.

The sequencing input was PBMCs. The chain carries TRBV5-4 and TRBJ1-2; TRBD1 is a possible D gene (6 bases). This sequence was found in a male donor in good health and CMV-seropositive. As DNA, the CDR3 is TGTGCCAGCAGCCTGGGGGCAGGGTGGCTTGGCTACACCTTC. Its protein product is CASSLGAGWLGYTF.